Below, 30 T cell receptor beta chains from the same sample are listed, as sequenced in a study of control samples from healthy donors and cancer patients. The method was immunoSEQ multiplex PCR; TCRdb's version includes in-frame clones alone and lacks a portion of them. The sample yields some 250,000 clones, over 75% seen once. Sample: PBMCs. All receptors come from a woman aged 60-75 years with lung cancer.

This chain connects TRBV3-1 (or the pseudogene TRBV3-2) to TRBJ2-7; TRBD2 matches at 9 bases. Germline loops: CDR1 LGHDT, CDR2 YNNKEL (reference sequence). With V trimmed by 4 bases and J by 10 bases, 11 bases remained unmatched. The CDR3 consists of 14 residues. As DNA, the CDR3 is TGTGCCAGCAGCCCCCTAAGGCGGGGGGGCTTCCAGTACTTC. Encoded protein: CASSPLRRGGFQYF.

This clone was seen only a few times. The gene calls are TRBV30 and TRBJ1-3, with D unresolved. CDR3 length: 12 amino acids. Trimming removed 0 bases from V and 14 bases from J, with 14 bases in between. The germline V gene encodes CDR1 GTSNPN and CDR2 SVGIG (reference sequence). The CDR3 sequence: CAWSVGWRRVYF. The CDR3 bases are TGTGCCTGGAGTGTAGGATGGCGGAGGGTATATTTT.

The genes are TRBV6-5 and TRBJ2-5, with TRBD2 matching over 8 bases. With 5 bases clipped from V and 5 bases from J, the junction kept 10 bases outside the gene matches. The V gene's germline CDR1 is MNHEY and CDR2 SVGAGI. This CDR3 contains 15 residues. The CDR3 region is CASSPGLVSLETQYF. CDR3 DNA sequence: TGTGCCAGCAGTCCGGGACTAGTAAGCTTGGAGACCCAGTACTTC.

The V call is TRBV24-1, the J call TRBJ2-5; TRBD1 matches 9 bases. There are 16 residues in the CDR3. Germline V lookup: CDR1 KGHDR, CDR2 SFDVKD. J was trimmed by 2 bases and V by 10 bases; bases with no gene match: 13. CDR3 DNA: TGTGCCACTGCACATGGGGGACAGGGCAATCAAGAGACCCAGTACTTC. It encodes CATAHGGQGNQETQYF.

The chain links TRBV18 to TRBJ2-1, with TRBD1 identical over 8 bases. The V and J ends lost 3 bases and 4 bases, in that order; junction bases with no gene match: 2. This CDR3 region has 14 residues. Germline values: CDR1 KGHSH, CDR2 LQKENI. The CDR3 DNA sequence: TGTGCCAGCTCACCGACAGGGGTTTACAATGAGCAGTTCTTC. Its translation is CASSPTGVYNEQFF.

The rearrangement joins TRBV21-1 to TRBJ1-2. TRBV21-1 is termed a pseudogene. The length of the CDR3 is 12 residues. The CDR3 DNA is TGTGCCAGCATCGGGGAAGGCTATGGCTACACCTTC. Residues: CASIGEGYGYTF.

The V gene is TRBV20-1, the J gene TRBJ2-2, with D possibly being TRBD2 (6 bases). Trimming shortened V by 3 bases and J by 7 bases, and 9 bases separated the two germline ends. The CDR3 runs 12 residues. From germline, CDR1 is DFQATT and CDR2 SNEGSKA (reference sequence). CDR3 region: CSASLGGGELFF. DNA for the CDR3: TGCAGTGCTAGTCTGGGAGGCGGGGAGCTGTTTTTT.

V usage is TRBV4-1 and J usage is TRBJ1-1, with TRBD1 as a possible D gene (5 bases). Trimming pared 0 bases from V and 8 bases from J, leaving 13 bases between. This CDR3 contains 14 residues. Germline assignment: CDR1 MGHRA and CDR2 YSYEKL. The CDR3 DNA reads TGCGCCAGCAGCCAAGACGGTAGGGGACTCGAAGCTTTCTTT. It is translated as CASSQDGRGLEAFF.

The chain employs TRBV19 and TRBJ1-5; 7 bases match TRBD1. The CDR3 sequence is 14 residues long. The germline gives CDR1 LNHDA, CDR2 SQIVND (reference sequence). After removal of 8 bases from V and 2 bases from J, the junction contained 6 bases not matched to a gene. The CDR3, as DNA: TGTGCCAGTTCACAGGGGCTGGGCAATCAGCCCCAGCATTTT. Translating it yields CASSQGLGNQPQHF.

In this sample, this clone turned up a few times. CDR3 sequence (DNA): TGTGCCACCAGCCAGAGGGAAGGTCTAGAGACCCAGTACTTC. This sequence encodes CATSQREGLETQYF. The chain uses TRBV15 and TRBJ2-5, with D perhaps TRBD2 (5 bases). Deletions cut 5 bases from V and 4 bases from J, with 14 bases between. The CDR3 covers 14 residues. The V gene's germline CDR1 is LNHNV and CDR2 YYDKDF (reference sequence).

This clone was seen a few times. The rearrangement joins TRBV5-1 to TRBJ2-7, with D tentatively TRBD1 or TRBD2 (6 bases each). The CDR3 contains 15 residues. The germline V gene has CDR1 SGHRS and CDR2 YFSETQ. V shed 1 base and J shed 6 bases, with 17 bases lying between them. CDR3 region: CASSLFSGAQGEQYF. For the CDR3, the DNA is TGCGCCAGCAGCTTGTTTTCGGGGGCGCAGGGCGAGCAGTACTTC.

V is TRBV6-5 and J is TRBJ1-4; unclear D gene. The V end was cut by 0 bases, the J end by 4 bases, with 9 bases between. The CDR3 loop spans 15 amino acids. CDR1 is MNHEY and CDR2 is SVGAGI in the germline V gene. The CDR3 protein is CASSYSIGGNEKLFF. The CDR3, as DNA: TGTGCCAGCAGTTACTCGATCGGCGGTAATGAAAAACTGTTTTTT.

This clone was counted a few times. The chain carries TRBV6-1 and TRBJ2-3, with TRBD2 matching 10 bases. V trimming: 3 bases; J trimming: 6 bases; junction bases outside the gene matches: 6. The CDR3 length is 15 residues. CDR1 MNHNS and CDR2 SASEGT come from the germline V gene. CDR3 in amino acids: CASSEASGSWDTQYF. In DNA form, the CDR3 reads TGTGCCAGCAGTGAGGCTAGCGGGAGTTGGGATACGCAGTATTTT.

The chain is built from TRBV5-6 and TRBJ2-7; D may be TRBD1 or TRBD2 (5 bases each). Trimming cost V 2 bases and J 3 bases, with 12 bases left between them. The germline V gene encodes CDR1 SGHDT and CDR2 YYEEEE. CDR3 length: 14 amino acids. The CDR3 loop reads CASSLTGRLYEQYF. CDR3 nucleotide sequence: TGTGCCAGCAGCTTAACGGGACGGCTCTACGAGCAGTACTTC.

This rearrangement joins TRBV10-3 to TRBJ2-5; 7 nucleotides match TRBD2. The CDR3 runs 15 residues. Germline V gene data show CDR1 as ENHRY and CDR2 as SYGVKD. J gave up 4 bases and V 4 bases, and 9 bases lay outside the gene matches. This CDR3 reads CAISAASGLVETQYF. The CDR3 DNA is TGTGCCATCAGTGCCGCTTCTGGACTAGTAGAGACCCAGTACTTC.

V and J are TRBV5-6 and TRBJ2-7; 11 bases are shared with TRBD2. The length of the CDR3 is 16 residues. Germline values: CDR1 SGHDT, CDR2 YYEEEE. Trimming at V came to 4 bases and at J to 7 bases, leaving 13 bases not matched to a gene. The CDR3 reads CASSRFTSGRVREQYF. For the CDR3, the DNA is TGTGCCAGCAGCCGTTTTACTAGCGGGAGAGTGAGGGAGCAGTACTTC.

The chain couples TRBV7-2 to TRBJ1-5; 8 bases are a match to TRBD1. The CDR3 has 14 residues. Germline-derived CDR1 and CDR2 are SGHTA and FQGNSA. J was trimmed by 5 bases and V by 7 bases; bases with no gene match: 7. The CDR3 nucleotides read TGTGCCAGCACCCCACAGGGGGGTCATCAGCCCCAGCATTTT. Translating gives CASTPQGGHQPQHF.

The chain employs TRBV7-9 and TRBJ2-3; D unclear. Looked up from germline, CDR1 is SEHNR and CDR2 is FQNEAQ (reference sequence). V was clipped by 5 bases and J by 0 bases, with 12 bases between them. The CDR3 has 15 residues. CDR3 in DNA: TGTGCCAGCAGCCCGAGAGCTTTTAGCACAGATACGCAGTATTTT. It yields the protein CASSPRAFSTDTQYF.

This clone was counted only a few times. This chain links TRBV6-1 with TRBJ1-1, with 12 bases matching TRBD1. V lost 3 bases to trimming and J lost 4 bases; unmatched junction nucleotides: 3. This CDR3 comprises 15 residues. The germline V gene encodes CDR1 MNHNS and CDR2 SASEGT. The CDR3 region is CASSEGTGGGTEAFF. CDR3 in DNA: TGTGCCAGCAGTGAGGGGACAGGGGGCGGCACTGAAGCTTTCTTT.

Notes on this clone: Other DNA variants within this sample encode the same CDR3. V usage is TRBV9 and J usage is TRBJ1-6; D unclear. The V gene's germline CDR1 is SGDLS and CDR2 YYNGEE. Trimming took 0 bases from V and 7 from J, leaving 11 bases between them. CDR3 size: 15 residues. CDR3 amino acids: CASSVEPGRNSPLHF. For the CDR3, the DNA is TGTGCCAGCAGCGTAGAGCCGGGCCGAAATTCACCCCTCCACTTT.

This clone came up a few times. The chain is built from TRBV10-3 and TRBJ1-1; 11 positions match TRBD1. The CDR3 is made up of 14 amino acids. From germline, CDR1 is ENHRY and CDR2 SYGVKD. V shed 3 bases, J shed 6 bases, and the junction held 3 bases outside the gene matches. CDR3 amino acids: CAISDVGQGAEAFF. The CDR3 DNA is TGTGCCATCAGTGATGTGGGACAGGGGGCTGAAGCTTTCTTT.

This clone was counted between two and nine times. Other DNA sequences in this specimen translate into the identical CDR3. The chain carries TRBV7-3 and TRBJ1-3; D not resolved. Between the trimmed V and J ends, which lost 6 bases and 1 base, there was a span of 4 bases. CDR3 length: 12 residues. Germline-derived CDR1 and CDR2 are SGHTA and FQGTGA. CDR3 amino acids: CASRGSGNTIYF. CDR3 DNA: TGTGCCAGCAGGGGATCTGGAAACACCATATATTTT.

Turning to this clone: The junction shows a germline mismatch at one end, possibly a read error. The V gene is TRBV5-5, the J gene TRBJ1-2; D gene unclear. CDR1 is SGHKS and CDR2 is YYEKEE in the germline V gene (reference sequence). The CDR3 has 13 residues. The CDR3 DNA is TGTGTCAGCAGCTTGGAGTGGACTGGTCTTTGCACCTTC. Translated: CVSSLEWTGLCTF.

The chain links TRBV5-6 to TRBJ2-5, with D maybe TRBD1 (6 bases). The CDR3 spans 15 residues. V was clipped by 3 bases and J by 2 bases, with 14 bases between them. Per germline, CDR1 SGHDT and CDR2 YYEEEE. The CDR3 coding sequence is TGTGCCAGCAGCTCTTTCTCCGGGACACAAGAGACCCAGTACTTC. Its translation: CASSSFSGTQETQYF.

The V gene is TRBV6-6, the J gene TRBJ1-3, with TRBD1 matching 7 bases. The CDR3 covers 15 residues. Germline V gives CDR1 MNHNY, CDR2 SVGAGI (reference sequence). Losses at the gene ends were 5 bases for V and 2 bases for J; bases not matched to a gene: 6. CDR3 bases: TGTGCCAGCAGTATGACAGGGAACCCTGGAAACACCATATATTTT. This gives the protein CASSMTGNPGNTIYF.

This rearrangement joins TRBV15 to TRBJ2-5; 8 bases are shared with TRBD2. The length of the CDR3 is 12 residues. V dropped 5 bases and J dropped 4; count of bases not matched to a gene: 0. Germline V CDR1 and CDR2: LNHNV, YYDKDF (reference sequence). CDR3 loop: CATSGLAETQYF. As DNA, the CDR3 is TGTGCCACCAGCGGACTAGCAGAGACCCAGTACTTC.

The chain couples TRBV5-1 to TRBJ2-5; TRBD2 aligns across 7 bases. CDR1 and CDR2 (germline): SGHRS, YFSETQ. Unmatched junction bases numbered 6, after V lost 4 bases and J lost 0 bases. This CDR3 contains 15 residues. CDR3 in amino acids: CASSAGAGYQETQYF. The CDR3 nucleotides are TGCGCCAGCAGCGCGGGAGCGGGATACCAAGAGACCCAGTACTTC.

CDR3 DNA: TGCGCCAGCAGCTTCCCAGAGAGCTCCTACGAGCAGTACTTC. This codes for CASSFPESSYEQYF. The chain carries TRBV5-1 and TRBJ2-7; no clear D gene. CDR3 length: 14 residues. Trimming left V 2 bases short and J 0 bases short, with 9 bases between. Per germline, CDR1 SGHRS and CDR2 YFSETQ. Combining the CDR3 with reference TRBV5-1 and TRBJ2-7 gives the whole variable domain KAGVTQTPRYLIKTRGQQVTLSCSPISGHRSVSWYQQTPGQGLQFLFEYFSETQRNKGNFPGRFSGRQFSNSRSEMNVSTLELGDSALYLCASSFPESSYEQYFGPGTRLTVT.

This chain links TRBV3-1 (or the pseudogene TRBV3-2) with TRBJ2-2; maybe TRBD1 (6 bases). The germline V gene has CDR1 LGHDT and CDR2 YNNKEL (reference sequence). The CDR3 is 15 residues long. Trimming cost V 4 bases and J 3 bases, with 12 bases left between them. DNA of the CDR3: TGTGCCAGCAGCCCCGTCCAGGGGTACACCGGGGAGCTGTTTTTT. Protein product: CASSPVQGYTGELFF.

This clone was seen once. This chain connects TRBV27 to TRBJ1-6; tentatively, D is TRBD1 (5 bases). CDR3 size: 15 residues. V lost 4 bases, J lost 6 bases, and 13 bases lay in between. Looked up from germline, CDR1 is MNHEY and CDR2 is SMNVEV (reference sequence). The CDR3 DNA sequence: TGTGCCAGCAGTTCCACCGGGGCCGGTAATTCACCCCTCCACTTT. Translation gives CASSSTGAGNSPLHF.